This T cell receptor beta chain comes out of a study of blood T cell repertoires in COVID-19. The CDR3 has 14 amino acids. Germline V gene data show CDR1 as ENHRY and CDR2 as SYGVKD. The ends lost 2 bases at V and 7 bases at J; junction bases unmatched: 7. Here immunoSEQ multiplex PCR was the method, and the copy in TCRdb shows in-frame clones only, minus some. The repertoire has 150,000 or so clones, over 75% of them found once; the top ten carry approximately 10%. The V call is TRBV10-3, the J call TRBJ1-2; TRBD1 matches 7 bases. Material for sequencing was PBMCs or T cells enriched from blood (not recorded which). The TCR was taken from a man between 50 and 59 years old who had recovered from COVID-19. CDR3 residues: CAISEDRERSGYTF. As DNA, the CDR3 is TGTGCCATCAGTGAGGACAGGGAAAGATCTGGCTACACCTTC.